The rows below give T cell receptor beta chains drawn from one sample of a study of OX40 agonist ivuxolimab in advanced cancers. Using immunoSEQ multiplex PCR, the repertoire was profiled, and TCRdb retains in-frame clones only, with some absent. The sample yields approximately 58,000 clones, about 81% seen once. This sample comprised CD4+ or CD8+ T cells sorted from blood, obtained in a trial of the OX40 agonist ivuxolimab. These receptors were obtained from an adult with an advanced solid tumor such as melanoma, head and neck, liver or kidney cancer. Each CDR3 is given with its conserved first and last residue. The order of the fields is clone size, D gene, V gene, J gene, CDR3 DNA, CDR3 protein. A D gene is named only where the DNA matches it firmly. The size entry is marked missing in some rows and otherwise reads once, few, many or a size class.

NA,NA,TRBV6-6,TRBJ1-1,TGTGCCAGCAGTACCGACACGTACGAAGCTTTCTTT,CASSTDTYEAFF
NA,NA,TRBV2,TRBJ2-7,TGTGCCAGCAGTGAACATGGACGGAAAACCTACGAGCAGTACTTC,CASSEHGRKTYEQYF
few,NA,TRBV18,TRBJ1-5,TGTGCCAGCTCACCACCGGAGTCCGGGGGGGCCCAGCATTTT,CASSPPESGGAQHF
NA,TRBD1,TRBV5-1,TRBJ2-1,TGCGCCAGCAGCTTGAATACAGGGGGCCCCAGCTCCTACAATGAGCAGTTCTTC,CASSLNTGGPSSYNEQFF
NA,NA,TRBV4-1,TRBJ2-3,TGCGCCAGCAGCCAACGGCATTCGTACACAGATACGCAGTATTTT,CASSQRHSYTDTQYF
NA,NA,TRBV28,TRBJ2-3,TGTGCCAGCAGTATCTCAGATACGCAGTATTTT,CASSISDTQYF
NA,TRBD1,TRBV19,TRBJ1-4,TGTGCCAGTAGTCCTAGTTCGGGACAGGGACGTGAAAAACTGTTTTTT,CASSPSSGQGREKLFF
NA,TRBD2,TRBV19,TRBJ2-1,TGTGCCAGCTGCTACAGGGGGCTAGCGGGGGGCCTAGATGAGCAGTTCTTC,CASCYRGLAGGLDEQFF
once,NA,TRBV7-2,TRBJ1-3,TGTGCCAGCAGCTTAGCAGGTCGAAACACCATATATTTT,CASSLAGRNTIYF
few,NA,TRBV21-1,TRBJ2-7,TGTGCCAGCATGTTTCTGGCGGGGTATGGTTACGAGCAGTACTTC,CASMFLAGYGYEQYF
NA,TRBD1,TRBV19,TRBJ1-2,TGTGCCAGTACCCCTACAGGGGGGGGTGGCTACACCTTC,CASTPTGGGGYTF
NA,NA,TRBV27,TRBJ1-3,TGTGCCAGCAGTCGCCCCTGGTCCTCTGGAAACACCATATATTTT,CASSRPWSSGNTIYF
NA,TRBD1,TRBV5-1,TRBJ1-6,TGCGCCAGCAGCTTGCATGGGACAGCGGTTAATTCACCCCTCCACTTT,CASSLHGTAVNSPLHF
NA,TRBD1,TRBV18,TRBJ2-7,TGTGCCAGCTCACGAGGGACAGGGCCCTACGAGCAGTACTTC,CASSRGTGPYEQYF
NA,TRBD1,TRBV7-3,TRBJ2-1,TGTGCCAGCAGCTTAGGACAGGGGGCTAGTGAGCAGTTCTTC,CASSLGQGASEQFF
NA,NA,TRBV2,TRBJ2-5,TGTGCCAGCAGTGTTGAAGGGTTGCCTCAAGAGACCCAGTACTTC,CASSVEGLPQETQYF
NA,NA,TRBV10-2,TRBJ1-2,TGCGCCAGCAGTGAGGACAGTAACTATGGCTACACCTTC,CASSEDSNYGYTF
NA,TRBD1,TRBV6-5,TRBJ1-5,TGTGCCAGCAGTTACTCTTCAGGGGGAAATCAGCCCCAGCATTTT,CASSYSSGGNQPQHF
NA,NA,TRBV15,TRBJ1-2,TGTGCCACCAGCAGAGATTCAGGGCGCTATGGCTACACCTTC,CATSRDSGRYGYTF
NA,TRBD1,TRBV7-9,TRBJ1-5,TGTGCCAGCAGCTTCGACAGGGGGGGTAGCAATCAGCCCCAGCATTTT,CASSFDRGGSNQPQHF
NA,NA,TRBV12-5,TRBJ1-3,TGTGCTAGTGCCCGACAGAGCTCTGGAAACACCATATATTTT,CASARQSSGNTIYF
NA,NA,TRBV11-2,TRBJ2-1,TGTGCCAGCAGCTTTCGAGGGTCCTACAATGAGCAGTTCTTC,CASSFRGSYNEQFF
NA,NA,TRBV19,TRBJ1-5,TGTGCCAGTAGTATCCCCTTTCAACAGGGTAGCAATCAGCCCCAGCATTTT,CASSIPFQQGSNQPQHF
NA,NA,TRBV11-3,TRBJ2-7,TGTGCCAGCAGCTACTACGGGTCAGACTCCTACGAGCAGTACTTC,CASSYYGSDSYEQYF
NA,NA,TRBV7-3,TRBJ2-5,TGTGCCAGCGCCCAGGGGACTCACCAAGAGACCCAGTACTTC,CASAQGTHQETQYF
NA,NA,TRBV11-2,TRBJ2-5,TGTGCCAGCAGCGGGTCGGAAGAGACCCAGTACTTC,CASSGSEETQYF
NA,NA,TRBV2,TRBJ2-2,TGTGCCAGCAGTGGGGACACCAGGACCGGGGAGCTGTTTTTT,CASSGDTRTGELFF
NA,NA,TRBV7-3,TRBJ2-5,TGTGCCAGCAGCTTGGGGGCGGGAGAGACCCAGTACTTC,CASSLGAGETQYF
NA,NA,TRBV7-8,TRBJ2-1,TGTGCCAGCAGCTTAGACAATGAGCAGTTCTTC,CASSLDNEQFF
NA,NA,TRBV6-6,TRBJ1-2,TGTGCCAGCAGTACTGGGGCACAGGGAGTAAGTGGCTACACCTTC,CASSTGAQGVSGYTF
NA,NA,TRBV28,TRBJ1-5,TGTGCCAGCAGTCCCCGGCGCAATCAGCCCCAGCATTTT,CASSPRRNQPQHF
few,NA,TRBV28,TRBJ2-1,TGTGCCAGCAGTCTTGACAGGCGGTTTTACAATGAGCAGTTCTTC,CASSLDRRFYNEQFF
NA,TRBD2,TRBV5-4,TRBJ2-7,TGTGCCAGCAGCCCCGGAGGGACTAGCATCTACGAGCAGTACTTC,CASSPGGTSIYEQYF
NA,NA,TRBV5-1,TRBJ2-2,TGCGCCAGCAGCTTATTGACAGCGAACACCGGGGAGCTGTTTTTT,CASSLLTANTGELFF
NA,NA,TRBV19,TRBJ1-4,TGTGCCAGTGCCCCCCGGTGGTCAACTAATGAAAAACTGTTTTTT,CASAPRWSTNEKLFF
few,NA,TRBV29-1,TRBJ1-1,TGCAGCGTCGCCAGGGACTGGAGGAACACTGAAGCTTTCTTT,CSVARDWRNTEAFF
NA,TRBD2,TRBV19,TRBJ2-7,TGTGCCAGTAGTAACCCGTGGACTAGCGGGGGGGCCTACGAGCAGTACTTC,CASSNPWTSGGAYEQYF
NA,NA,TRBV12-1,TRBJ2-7,TGTGCCAGCAGTCCAAAGTACAGGGGCTACGAGCAGTACTTC,CASSPKYRGYEQYF
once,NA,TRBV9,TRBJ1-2,TGTGCCAGCAGCCGAGCGGGGGCGGCTAACTATGGCTACACCTTC,CASSRAGAANYGYTF
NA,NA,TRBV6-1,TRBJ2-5,TGTGCCAGCACGGGGCCCTATGGGACCCAGTACTTC,CASTGPYGTQYF
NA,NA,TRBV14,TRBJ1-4,TGTGCCAGCAGCCAAGTCGCAGGGTCGCTTAATGAAAAACTGTTTTTT,CASSQVAGSLNEKLFF
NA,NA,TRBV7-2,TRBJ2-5,TGTGCCAGCAGCCCCCTTCGGATGGCGGAGACCCAGTACTTC,CASSPLRMAETQYF
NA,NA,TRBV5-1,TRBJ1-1,TGCGCCAGCACCTCCCCCTCTGGAATCGAAGCTTTCTTT,CASTSPSGIEAFF
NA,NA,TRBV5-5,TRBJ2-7,TGTGCCAGCAGCTTCGAGATGTACGGTTTCTCCTACGAGCAGTACTTC,CASSFEMYGFSYEQYF
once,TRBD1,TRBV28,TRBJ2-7,TGTGCCAGCAGTCTACAACAGGGGTGGTACGAGCAGTACTTC,CASSLQQGWYEQYF
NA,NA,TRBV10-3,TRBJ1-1,TGTGCCATCAGTGAGTCGATGGGGGGCTCGACTGAAGCTTTCTTT,CAISESMGGSTEAFF
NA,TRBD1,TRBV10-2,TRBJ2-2,TGCGCCAGCAGTGGTTTAGGACAGGGCACCGGGGAGCTGTTTTTT,CASSGLGQGTGELFF
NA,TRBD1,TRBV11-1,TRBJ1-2,TGTGCCAGCAGCTCCGACAGGGGGTATGGCTACACCTTC,CASSSDRGYGYTF
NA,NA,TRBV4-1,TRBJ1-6,TGCGCCAGCAGCCAAGGGGTCGTGGGCGAACGGCATTCACCCCTCCACTTT,CASSQGVVGERHSPLHF